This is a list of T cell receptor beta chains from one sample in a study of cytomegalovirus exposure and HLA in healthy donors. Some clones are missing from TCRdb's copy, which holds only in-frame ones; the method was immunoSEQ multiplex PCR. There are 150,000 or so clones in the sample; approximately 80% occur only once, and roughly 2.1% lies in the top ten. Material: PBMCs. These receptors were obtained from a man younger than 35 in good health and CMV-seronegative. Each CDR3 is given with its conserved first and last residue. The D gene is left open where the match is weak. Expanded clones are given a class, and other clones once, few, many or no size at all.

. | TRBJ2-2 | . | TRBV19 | CASGVIRGTGELFF | TGTGCCAGTGGGGTAATTCGGGGAACCGGGGAGCTGTTTTTT
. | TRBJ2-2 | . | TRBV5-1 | CASATANTGELFF | TGCGCCAGCGCCACAGCGAACACCGGGGAGCTGTTTTTT
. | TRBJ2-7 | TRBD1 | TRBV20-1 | CSTYRDRRYF | TGCAGTACCTACCGGGACAGGCGGTACTTC
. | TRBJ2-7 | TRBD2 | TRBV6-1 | CASTTRGGNEQYF | TGTGCCAGCACGACACGGGGGGGCAACGAGCAGTACTTC
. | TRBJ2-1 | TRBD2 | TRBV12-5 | CASGLREAGGVEGQFF | TGTGCTAGTGGTTTGCGGGAAGCGGGAGGGGTCGAAGGGCAGTTCTTC
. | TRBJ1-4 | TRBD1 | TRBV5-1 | CASSMTGEAAANEKLFF | TGCGCCAGCAGCATGACAGGGGAAGCCGCGGCTAATGAAAAACTGTTTTTT
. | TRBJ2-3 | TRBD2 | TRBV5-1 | CASSPLPPGGTDTQYF | TGCGCCAGCAGCCCTCTGCCCCCCGGGGGGACAGATACGCAGTATTTT
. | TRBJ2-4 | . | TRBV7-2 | CASSSPRWGPTGIQYF | TGTGCCAGCAGCTCTCCGCGTTGGGGCCCCACCGGCATTCAGTACTTC
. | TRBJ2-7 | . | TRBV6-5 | CASSYAPGSYYEQYF | TGTGCCAGCAGTTACGCCCCCGGGTCATACTACGAGCAGTACTTC
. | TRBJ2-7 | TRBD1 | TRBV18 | CASSLAGTGGYEQYF | TGTGCCAGCTCACTGGCCGGGACAGGGGGCTACGAGCAGTACTTC
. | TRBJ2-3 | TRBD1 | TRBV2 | CASRLRDRGQDTQYF | TGTGCCAGCAGACTAAGGGACAGGGGGCAAGATACGCAGTATTTT
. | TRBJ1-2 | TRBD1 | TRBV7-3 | CASSLSGSGQPSTNGYTF | TGTGCCAGCAGCTTAAGTGGATCGGGACAGCCCTCAACTAATGGCTACACCTTC
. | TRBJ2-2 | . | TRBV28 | CASSLGGLGTGELFF | TGTGCCAGCAGTTTAGGGGGCTTAGGCACCGGGGAGCTGTTTTTT
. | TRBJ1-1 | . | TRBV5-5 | CASSLRGLEAFF | TGTGCCAGCAGCTTGAGAGGTCTTGAAGCTTTCTTT
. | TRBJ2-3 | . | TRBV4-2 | CASSGEGGVTDTQYF | TGTGCCAGCAGCGGAGAAGGGGGGGTCACAGATACGCAGTATTTT
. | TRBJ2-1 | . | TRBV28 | CASPPAGKSSYNEQFF | TGTGCCAGCCCCCCGGCCGGGAAAAGCTCCTACAATGAGCAGTTCTTC
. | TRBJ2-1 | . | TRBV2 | CASSELAVSYNEQFF | TGTGCCAGCAGTGAACTCGCAGTATCCTACAATGAGCAGTTCTTC
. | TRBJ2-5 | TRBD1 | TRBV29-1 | CSVGSSGTGGGETQYF | TGCAGCGTTGGGTCCTCCGGGACAGGGGGTGGAGAGACCCAGTACTTC
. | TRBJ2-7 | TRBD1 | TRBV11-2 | CASSLIETGAALIEQYF | TGTGCCAGCAGCTTAATCGAGACAGGGGCCGCCTTGATCGAGCAGTACTTC
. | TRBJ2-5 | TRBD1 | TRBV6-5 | CASRRTGGRETQYF | TGTGCCAGCAGACGGACAGGGGGCCGGGAGACCCAGTACTTC
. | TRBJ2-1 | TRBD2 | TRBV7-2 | CASSYLPSGSNEQFF | TGTGCCAGCAGCTACCTCCCTAGCGGAAGCAATGAGCAGTTCTTC
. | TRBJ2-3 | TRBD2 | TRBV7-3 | CASSRLAGLDTQYF | TGTGCCAGCAGCCGACTAGCGGGGCTGGATACGCAGTATTTT
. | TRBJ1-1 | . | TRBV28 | CASSPGPRNTEAFF | TGTGCCAGCAGTCCCGGTCCCCGGAACACTGAAGCTTTCTTT
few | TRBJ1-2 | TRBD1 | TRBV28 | CASSLGTGGYGYTF | TGTGCCAGCAGTTTGGGGACAGGGGGCTATGGCTACACCTTC
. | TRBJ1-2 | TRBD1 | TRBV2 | CASRGTGGAYGYTF | TGTGCCAGCAGGGGAACAGGGGGCGCCTATGGCTACACCTTC
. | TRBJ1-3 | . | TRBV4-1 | CASSQDTGRNTIYF | TGCGCCAGCAGCCAAGATACCGGGAGAAACACCATATATTTT
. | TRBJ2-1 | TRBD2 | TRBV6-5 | CASRRGASSYNEQFF | TGTGCCAGCAGGCGGGGGGCGAGCTCCTACAATGAGCAGTTCTTC
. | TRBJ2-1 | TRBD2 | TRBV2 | CASRRGGSSYNEQFF | TGTGCCAGCCGTCGGGGGGGAAGCTCCTACAATGAGCAGTTCTTC
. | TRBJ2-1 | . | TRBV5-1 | CASSIQGISDNEQFF | TGCGCCAGCAGCATTCAGGGGATTTCGGACAATGAGCAGTTCTTC
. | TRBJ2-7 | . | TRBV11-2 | CASSLEFGGYEQYF | TGTGCCAGCAGCTTGGAGTTCGGAGGTTACGAGCAGTACTTC
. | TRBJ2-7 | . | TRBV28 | CASSLDEQYF | TGTGCCAGCAGCCTAGACGAGCAGTACTTC
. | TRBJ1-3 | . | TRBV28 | CASSAGVGNTIYF | TGTGCCAGCAGTGCCGGGGTTGGAAACACCATATATTTT
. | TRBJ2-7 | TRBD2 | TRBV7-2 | CASSLERGTYEQYF | TGTGCCAGCAGCTTAGAGCGGGGGACCTACGAGCAGTACTTC
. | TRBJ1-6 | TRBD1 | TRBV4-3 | CASSHDRELPSPLHF | TGCGCCAGCAGCCACGACAGGGAATTGCCTTCACCCCTCCACTTT
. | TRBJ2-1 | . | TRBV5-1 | CASSLQGAGGDNEQFF | TGCGCCAGCAGCTTGCAAGGAGCCGGAGGGGACAATGAGCAGTTCTTC
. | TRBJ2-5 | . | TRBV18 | CASSPGRQETQYF | TGTGCCAGCTCACCAGGGCGACAAGAGACCCAGTACTTC
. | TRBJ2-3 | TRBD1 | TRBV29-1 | CSGQGRLTGTDTQYF | TGCAGCGGACAGGGACGGCTGACGGGCACAGATACGCAGTATTTT
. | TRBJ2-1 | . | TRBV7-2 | CASSLRAGRWSYNEQFF | TGTGCCAGCAGCTTACGGGCGGGCAGGTGGTCCTACAATGAGCAGTTCTTC
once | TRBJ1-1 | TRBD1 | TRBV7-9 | CASSLGTGYTEAFF | TGTGCCAGCAGCCTAGGGACAGGTTACACTGAAGCTTTCTTT
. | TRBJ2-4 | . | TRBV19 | CASSISRKNIQYF | TGTGCCAGTAGTATAAGCCGGAAAAACATTCAGTACTTC
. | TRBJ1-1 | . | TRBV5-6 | CASSLERNTEAFF | TGTGCCAGCAGCTTGGAGCGGAACACTGAAGCTTTCTTT